These 32 T cell receptor beta chains came from one sample sequenced in a study of blood T cell repertoires in COVID-19. Here immunoSEQ multiplex PCR was the method, and the copy in TCRdb shows in-frame clones only, minus some. The sample holds about 430,000 clones; around nine tenths are singletons and the top ten take approximately 1.5%. Specimen: PBMCs or T cells enriched from blood (not recorded which). Source of these receptors: a woman younger than 30 who had been exposed to COVID-19.

The chain is built from TRBV6-5 and TRBJ1-2, with a weak D call TRBD1 (6 bases). V shed 2 bases and J shed 8 bases, with 12 bases lying between them. Germline-derived CDR1 and CDR2 are MNHEY and SVGAGI. The length of the CDR3 is 13 residues. The CDR3 sequence is CASSYGSGVGYTF. CDR3 nucleotide sequence: TGTGCCAGCAGTTACGGGTCAGGGGTCGGCTACACCTTC.

This chain uses TRBV5-6 with TRBJ2-5, with D possibly matching TRBD1 (5 bases). The V gene's germline CDR1 is SGHDT and CDR2 YYEEEE. V shed 0 bases and J shed 6 bases, with 12 bases lying between them. This CDR3 spans 14 amino acids. CDR3 sequence: CASSLDLGPKTQYF. The CDR3 DNA follows: TGTGCCAGCAGCTTGGACTTGGGGCCCAAGACCCAGTACTTC. Complete variable domain (other parts from reference TRBV5-6 and TRBJ2-5): DAGVTQSPTHLIKTRGQQVTLRCSPKSGHDTVSWYQQALGQGPQFIFQYYEEEERQRGNFPDRFSGHQFPNYSSELNVNALLLGDSALYLCASSLDLGPKTQYFGPGTRLLVL.

This rearrangement joins TRBV2 to TRBJ2-3; weak D call: TRBD2 (6 bases). Germline V gene lookup returns CDR1 SNHLY and CDR2 FYNNEI. The CDR3 covers 16 residues. V was pared by 1 base and J by 1 base, with 12 bases between. The CDR3 reads CASSEGRGWGTDTQYF. The DNA of the CDR3 is TGTGCCAGCAGTGAAGGGCGGGGATGGGGCACAGATACGCAGTATTTT.

V and J are TRBV2 and TRBJ1-2, with D unclear. Looked up from germline, CDR1 is SNHLY and CDR2 is FYNNEI. V lost 7 bases, J lost 3 bases, and 9 bases lay in between. CDR3 length: 12 residues. The chain's CDR3 is CASMPGDYGYTF. The CDR3 nucleotides are TGTGCCAGCATGCCAGGCGACTATGGCTACACCTTC.

The chain carries TRBV13 and TRBJ1-2; 10 bases align to TRBD1. The CDR3 is 15 amino acids. V dropped 4 bases and J dropped 3; count of bases not matched to a gene: 5. Germline values: CDR1 PRHDT, CDR2 FYEKMQ (reference sequence). CDR3 amino acids: CASSSPGTGDYGYTF. For the CDR3, the DNA is TGTGCCAGCAGCTCTCCCGGGACAGGGGACTATGGCTACACCTTC.

The chain carries TRBV12-3 or TRBV12-4 and TRBJ1-2; D gene uncertain. The CDR3 is made up of 11 amino acids. Trimming pared 8 bases from V and 7 bases from J, leaving 11 bases between. The CDR3 coding sequence is TGTGCCAGCGCCCGGGCGGGTGGCTACACCTTC. Amino acids: CASARAGGYTF.

This clone was found once. The chain uses TRBV18 and TRBJ1-6; D remains unclear. The length of the CDR3 is 17 residues. V was cut by 0 bases and J by 8 bases, with 17 bases left in between. The germline V gene encodes CDR1 KGHSH and CDR2 LQKENI. The CDR3 is CASSPPGRVGRDSPLHF. For the CDR3, the DNA is TGTGCCAGCTCACCACCTGGCCGGGTTGGGAGGGATTCACCCCTCCACTTT.

This CDR3 reads CASSTGQGGPHQPQHF. The CDR3 DNA reads TGTGCCAGTAGTACGGGACAGGGGGGCCCCCATCAGCCCCAGCATTTT. The chain is built from TRBV19 and TRBJ1-5, with TRBD1 identical over 11 bases. CDR3 length: 16 residues. CDR1 and CDR2 (germline): LNHDA, SQIVND (reference sequence). The junction had 7 bases not matched to a gene; V was cut back by 4 bases and J by 5 bases.

This clone was picked up a small number of times. The CDR3 sequence: CASSEDPSGPYEQYF. The CDR3 DNA reads TGTGCCAGCAGTGAAGATCCTAGCGGGCCCTACGAGCAGTACTTC. V usage is TRBV6-1 and J usage is TRBJ2-7; TRBD2 aligns across 8 bases. The germline CDR1 and CDR2 sequences are MNHNS and SASEGT. The CDR3 totals 15 residues. Germline trimming cut 1 base from V and 2 bases from J; bases unmatched to any gene: 4.

The chain joins TRBV11-2 to TRBJ2-7; 13 nucleotides match TRBD2. The J segment lost 0 bases and the V segment lost 6 bases, leaving 8 bases of the junction unmatched. Germline V gene sequence: CDR1 SGHAT, CDR2 FQNNGV. CDR3 size: 17 residues. CDR3 nucleotide sequence: TGTGCCAGCAGTCTTGGGACTAGCGGGACAAGCTCCTACGAGCAGTACTTC. Its protein is CASSLGTSGTSSYEQYF. Filled out from reference TRBV11-2 and TRBJ2-7, the complete variable domain reads EAGVAQSPRYKIIEKRQSVAFWCNPISGHATLYWYQQILGQGPKLLIQFQNNGVVDDSQLPKDRFSAERLKGVDSTLKIQPAKLEDSAVYLCASSLGTSGTSSYEQYFGPGTRLTVT.

The chain employs TRBV9 and TRBJ2-7, with D tentatively TRBD1 (6 bases). This CDR3 is 15 amino acids long. CDR1 and CDR2 from the germline V gene are SGDLS and YYNGEE. The V end lost 0 bases, the J end lost 3 bases, and 13 bases lay between the germline ends. The CDR3 nucleotides are TGTGCCAGCAGCGTAGCTACAGGGACCTACTACGAGCAGTACTTC. Its protein product is CASSVATGTYYEQYF.

V usage is TRBV4-1 and J usage is TRBJ2-7; 7 bases line up with TRBD1. The germline V gene has CDR1 MGHRA and CDR2 YSYEKL. The CDR3 spans 14 residues. The V gene end was trimmed by 3 bases and the J gene end by 2 bases; junction bases not matched to a gene: 4. CDR3 in amino acids: CASSHPGQTYEQYF. CDR3 nucleotides: TGCGCCAGCAGCCACCCGGGACAGACCTACGAGCAGTACTTC.

This chain links TRBV10-1 with TRBJ2-7, with D perhaps matching TRBD1 (6 bases). V was pared by 3 bases and J by 2 bases, with 20 bases between. Germline V gene lookup returns CDR1 WNHNN and CDR2 SYGVQD (reference sequence). The CDR3 consists of 17 residues. CDR3 sequence reads: CASSDYDRTHPTYEQYF. The CDR3 DNA is TGCGCCAGCAGTGATTACGACAGGACCCATCCCACCTACGAGCAGTACTTC.

This clone appeared once. For the CDR3, the DNA is TGTGCCACCAGCAATCTCCCCCTCCCGACAGGGCTTAACTATGGCTACACCTTC. The encoded protein is CATSNLPLPTGLNYGYTF. V gene TRBV15 combines with J gene TRBJ1-2, with TRBD1 matching 7 bases. The ends lost 4 bases at V and 1 base at J; junction bases unmatched: 15. CDR3 length: 18 amino acids. Germline loops: CDR1 LNHNV, CDR2 YYDKDF (reference sequence).

The chain links TRBV4-3 to TRBJ1-1; D gene ambiguous. CDR1 is LGHNA, CDR2 YSLEER, per germline. The CDR3 extends over 14 amino acids. Between the trimmed V and J ends, which lost 0 bases and 7 bases, there was a span of 12 bases. The CDR3 loop is CASSQDWRPGEAFF. DNA for the CDR3: TGCGCCAGCAGCCAAGACTGGCGGCCGGGTGAAGCTTTCTTT.

The J gene is TRBJ1-6, the V gene TRBV6-5; 8 bases are shared with TRBD1. The CDR3 is made up of 15 amino acids. Germline CDR1 MNHEY, CDR2 SVGAGI. Trimming cost V 2 bases and J 10 bases; bases outside gene matches: 7. CDR3 residues: CASSYGQGLGSPLHF. CDR3 in DNA: TGTGCCAGCAGTTACGGACAGGGTCTGGGGTCACCCCTCCACTTT.

The V call is TRBV2, the J call TRBJ2-3, with 8 bases matching TRBD2. Germline CDR1 reads SNHLY; CDR2 reads FYNNEI. After removal of 6 bases from V and 3 bases from J, the junction contained 8 bases not matched to a gene. The CDR3 sequence is 15 residues long. The CDR3, as DNA: TGTGCCAGCAGCGGTGAAGCGGGGGTTACAGATACGCAGTATTTT. Its translation: CASSGEAGVTDTQYF.

The table lists this clone with a count of one. V and J are TRBV19 and TRBJ1-6, with a weak D call TRBD1 (6 bases). The CDR3 covers 12 residues. Germline V lookup: CDR1 LNHDA, CDR2 SQIVND (reference sequence). Trimming stripped 5 bases from V and 11 bases from J, with 10 bases between. CDR3: CASSYRAAPLHF. The CDR3 DNA sequence: TGTGCCAGTAGTTACAGGGCGGCACCCCTCCACTTT.

This chain joins TRBV5-1 and TRBJ1-2; D possibly corresponds to TRBD1 (5 bases). Germline CDR1 reads SGHRS; CDR2 reads YFSETQ. This CDR3 contains 16 residues. The V end lost 0 bases, the J end lost 7 bases, and 19 bases lay between the germline ends. CDR3 nucleotides: TGCGCCAGCAGCTTGGAGGCCAGGGCGCGAACTTTTGGCTACACCTTC. The encoded protein is CASSLEARARTFGYTF.

The J gene is TRBJ2-3, the V gene TRBV4-2, with 12 bases fitting TRBD2. Per germline, CDR1 LGHNA and CDR2 YNFKEQ. With 4 bases clipped from V and 1 base from J, the junction kept 6 bases outside the gene matches. The CDR3 is 17 residues long. CDR3 sequence: CASSPSSGGAGTDTQYF. CDR3 coding DNA: TGTGCCAGCAGCCCATCTAGCGGGGGGGCGGGCACAGATACGCAGTATTTT.

The rearrangement links TRBV19 to TRBJ2-6, with D possibly matching TRBD1 (7 bases). The CDR3 contains 15 residues. Trimming took 5 bases from V and 2 from J, leaving 10 bases between them. Germline-derived CDR1 and CDR2 are LNHDA and SQIVND (reference sequence). The CDR3 here is CASSQGGTGANVLTF. The DNA of the CDR3 is TGTGCCAGTAGTCAGGGGGGCACTGGGGCCAACGTCCTGACTTTC.

The chain links TRBV29-1 to TRBJ2-2; D possibly corresponds to TRBD2 (5 bases). The germline V gene has CDR1 SQVTM and CDR2 ANQGSEA. The CDR3 is 13 residues long. V gave up 3 bases and J gave up 4 bases, with 9 bases separating them. In DNA, the CDR3 is TGCAGCGTTGAGGGGAGCTTCACCGGGGAGCTGTTTTTT. This codes for CSVEGSFTGELFF.

CDR3 bases: TGTGCCAGCAGTTACTCAGCGGGAGGGGCCGCAGATACGCAGTATTTT. Protein sequence: CASSYSAGGAADTQYF. The chain recombines TRBV6-5 with TRBJ2-3; the match to TRBD2 covers 10 bases. The CDR3 runs 16 residues. V trimming: 0 bases; J trimming: 4 bases; junction bases outside the gene matches: 4. The V gene's germline CDR1 is MNHEY and CDR2 SVGAGI.

In this sample, this clone turned up a few times. This chain uses TRBV5-8 with TRBJ2-7, with a possible D match to TRBD2 (5 bases). Germline-derived CDR1 and CDR2 are SGHTS and YDEGEE. V lost 2 bases and J lost 1, with 19 bases in between. The CDR3 spans 17 residues. This CDR3 reads CASSFRNIAIGSYEQYF. The CDR3 DNA sequence: TGTGCCAGCAGCTTCCGGAATATAGCGATAGGTTCCTACGAGCAGTACTTC. The complete variable domain, with remaining parts taken from reference TRBV5-8 and TRBJ2-7, reads EAGVTQSPTHLIKTRGQQATLRCSPISGHTSVYWYQQALGLGLQFLLWYDEGEERNRGNFPPRFSGRQFPNYSSELNVNALELEDSALYLCASSFRNIAIGSYEQYFGPGTRLTVT.

On this clone: The sample has other DNA sequences that encode this CDR3 too. This chain links TRBV7-9 with TRBJ2-7; 8 nucleotides match TRBD2. Germline CDR1 reads SEHNR; CDR2 reads FQNEAQ (reference sequence). The CDR3 is made up of 14 amino acids. V dropped 2 bases and J dropped 3; count of bases not matched to a gene: 3. CDR3 sequence reads: CASSLTGTSYEQYF. The CDR3 nucleotides read TGTGCCAGCAGCTTAACCGGGACTAGCTACGAGCAGTACTTC.

In DNA, the CDR3 is TGTGCCTGGACCGGGACAGGGGGCCGATACGAGCAGTACTTC. Translated: CAWTGTGGRYEQYF. The chain couples TRBV30 to TRBJ2-7; 12 nucleotides line up with TRBD1. Germline CDR1 and CDR2: GTSNPN and SVGIG (reference sequence). J gave up 4 bases and V 4 bases, and 5 bases lay outside the gene matches. The CDR3 covers 14 residues.

J is TRBJ1-2 and V is TRBV1. TRBV1 is a pseudogene. The CDR3 is 13 residues long. The CDR3 region is CTSSPGGGDGYTF. CDR3 DNA sequence: TGCACCAGCAGCCCTGGCGGGGGGGATGGCTACACCTTC.

This chain joins TRBV29-1 and TRBJ2-6, with D tentatively TRBD1 (5 bases). V gave up 4 bases and J gave up 0 bases, with 7 bases separating them. CDR1 is SQVTM and CDR2 is ANQGSEA in the germline V gene. The CDR3 has 14 amino acids. The CDR3 nucleotides read TGCAGCGTTGGGACAAACTCTGGGGCCAACGTCCTGACTTTC. As protein: CSVGTNSGANVLTF.

This chain connects TRBV20-1 to TRBJ1-1; 7 bases line up with TRBD1. Germline V gene data show CDR1 as DFQATT and CDR2 as SNEGSKA (reference sequence). The V segment lost 6 bases and the J segment 6 bases; nucleotides outside the gene matches: 4. There are 11 residues in the CDR3. DNA of the CDR3: TGCAGTGCAAACAGGGGACCTGAAGCTTTCTTT. Translation gives CSANRGPEAFF.

The V gene is TRBV27, the J gene TRBJ2-7; 8 positions match TRBD1. The germline V gene has CDR1 MNHEY and CDR2 SMNVEV (reference sequence). Germline trimming cut 3 bases from V and 0 bases from J; bases unmatched to any gene: 7. The CDR3 sequence is 16 residues long. The CDR3 region is CASSFDRGVTSYEQYF. CDR3 nucleotide sequence: TGTGCCAGCAGTTTTGACAGGGGTGTCACCTCCTACGAGCAGTACTTC.

The J gene is TRBJ2-7, the V gene TRBV7-2; unclear D gene. There are 11 residues in the CDR3. Germline V gene data show CDR1 as SGHTA and CDR2 as FQGNSA. V was cut by 1 base and J by 9 bases, with 7 bases left in between. CDR3: CASSLEFRQYF. CDR3 nucleotides: TGTGCCAGCAGCTTAGAATTTCGGCAGTACTTC.

The chain joins TRBV12-3 or TRBV12-4 to TRBJ1-2; D is uncertain. Deletions cut 8 bases from V and 6 bases from J, with 13 bases between. There are 12 residues in the CDR3. The CDR3 DNA is TGTGCCAGCGCGAGCGGGTTCGATGGCTACACCTTC. Its protein is CASASGFDGYTF.